One sample yielded the 28 T cell receptor beta chains listed below, sequenced in a study of CD8+CD57+ T cells in acquired aplastic anemia. The study profiled TCR beta VDJ and CDR3 using genomic DNA as template. TCRdb recomputed calls from the reads with MiXCR, one row per CDR3 protein. Here the sample spans some 190,000 distinct CDR3 sequences, about half being singletons. The sample consisted of sorted CD4+, CD8+, or CD8+CD57+ T cells (not recorded which) from PBMCs. These receptors were taken from a human donor in good health.

Points on this clonotype: A read error may be the cause here, since a much bigger clone is one base away. Here the CDR3 DNA reads TGTGCCAGCAGCTCAGGGACTAGCGGGAGGGGGGGCACAGGTACGCAGTATTTT. Amino acid sequence: CASSSGTSGRGGTGTQYF. The V gene is TRBV7-1, the J gene TRBJ2-3; 15 nucleotides match TRBD2. TRBV7-1 is assigned to the ORF class and has an uncertain function. CDR3 length: 18 residues.

The chain uses TRBV28 and TRBJ1-6; the D is unclear. The CDR3 length is 17 residues. The ends were cut back, 5 bases at V and 0 bases at J, with 14 bases in the middle. Germline V gene data show CDR1 as MDHEN and CDR2 as SYDVKM. The CDR3 spells CASSVSDLISYNSPLHF. The CDR3, as DNA: TGTGCCAGCAGTGTGTCTGACCTCATCTCCTATAATTCACCCCTCCACTTT.

This clonotype was counted at least ten times. This chain uses TRBV6-1 with TRBJ2-5; 10 nucleotides agree with TRBD1. The germline gives CDR1 MNHNS, CDR2 SASEGT. V was pared by 6 bases and J by 4 bases, with 5 bases of the junction left unmatched. The length of the CDR3 is 14 residues. The CDR3 here is CASRQTGGGETQYF. The CDR3 DNA reads TGTGCCAGCAGACAGACAGGGGGCGGAGAGACCCAGTACTTC.

The V call is TRBV10-2, the J call TRBJ1-2; tentative D call: TRBD1 (6 bases). Per germline, CDR1 WSHSY and CDR2 SAAADI. This CDR3 is 16 amino acids long. V gave up 10 bases and J gave up 4 bases, with 25 bases separating them. In DNA form, the CDR3 reads TGCGCCACCGAGGAGGGGGTACAGGGATTGGGCTATGGCTACACCTTC. Translated, it gives CATEEGVQGLGYGYTF.

Note on this clonotype: Compared with germline, one end of the junction differs, possibly owing to a read error. The chain links TRBV24-1 to TRBJ1-1; 11 bases align to TRBD1. CDR1 and CDR2 (germline): KGHDR, SFDVKD. The CDR3 has 12 amino acids. The CDR3 here is CFPGQGAVEAFF. The CDR3 DNA reads TGCTTCCCCGGACAGGGGGCAGTTGAAGCTTTCTTT.

Many counts were recorded for this clonotype. For the CDR3, the DNA is TGTGCCAGCAGCCTCCTCGGACTGCAGAACACTGAAGCTTTCTTT. Its protein is CASSLLGLQNTEAFF. The J gene is TRBJ1-1, the V gene TRBV7-2; D unclear. The germline CDR1 and CDR2 sequences are SGHTA and FQGNSA. V lost 5 bases, J lost 1 base, and 14 bases lay in between. CDR3 length: 15 residues.

This clonotype has a count of ten or more. This chain uses TRBV9 with TRBJ2-1; either TRBD1 or TRBD2 may fit D (5 bases each). V was trimmed by 3 bases and J by 5 bases, leaving 15 bases between them. CDR3 size: 15 residues. CDR1 SGDLS and CDR2 YYNGEE come from the germline V gene. In DNA, the CDR3 is TGTGCCAGCAGCGCGACCGGGACCCATCACAATGAGCAGTTCTTC. Translation: CASSATGTHHNEQFF.

This chain connects TRBV7-6 to TRBJ2-7; possible D gene TRBD2, 5 bases. This CDR3 spans 15 amino acids. V was cut by 3 bases and J by 2 bases, with 14 bases left in between. Germline CDR1 and CDR2: SGHVS and FNYEAQ. DNA for the CDR3: TGTGCCAGCAGCTTGAGCGGACCTGAGACCTACGAGCAGTACTTC. Amino acids: CASSLSGPETYEQYF.

This clonotype was recorded many times. J is TRBJ2-3 and V is TRBV12-3 or TRBV12-4; 10 bases align to TRBD1. The CDR3 length is 15 residues. J gave up 4 bases and V 2 bases, and 3 bases lay outside the gene matches. CDR3 nucleotide sequence: TGTGCCAGCAGTTTACGGACAGGGGGGGCAGATACGCAGTATTTT. This sequence encodes CASSLRTGGADTQYF.

This clonotype was found many times. V gene TRBV19 combines with J gene TRBJ2-2; a possible D gene is TRBD1 (5 bases). The CDR3 spans 17 residues. Germline CDR1 and CDR2: LNHDA and SQIVND (reference sequence). V shed 3 bases and J shed 7 bases, with 21 bases lying between them. The CDR3, as DNA: TGTGCCAGTAGTATTCCGCAGGGATTTAGGTCAGGCGGGGAGCTGTTTTTT. Its protein is CASSIPQGFRSGGELFF.

This clonotype was observed at least ten times. The rearrangement joins TRBV20-1 to TRBJ2-7; possibly TRBD1 or TRBD2 for D (5 bases each). The CDR3 is 12 residues long. V dropped 3 bases and J dropped 5 bases, with 11 bases sitting between them. Germline V gene sequence: CDR1 DFQATT, CDR2 SNEGSKA (reference sequence). CDR3 nucleotides: TGCAGTGCTAGCAGGGACCACGACGAGCAGTACTTC. It translates to CSASRDHDEQYF.

As concerns this clonotype: One junction end does not reproduce the germline sequence, and a read error may be involved. The V call is TRBV2, the J call TRBJ2-5; D possibly uses TRBD1 or TRBD2 (5 bases each). CDR3 length: 15 residues. CDR1 SNHLY and CDR2 FYNNEI come from the germline V gene. The CDR3 bases are TGTGCCAGCAGCGAAGACGGGACCTTACAAGAGACCCAGTACTTC. This sequence encodes CASSEDGTLQETQYF.

The rearrangement uses TRBV7-7 and TRBJ2-3; D is uncertain. Germline loops: CDR1 SSHAT, CDR2 FNYEAQ (reference sequence). The CDR3 consists of 16 residues. V lost 8 bases to trimming and J lost 0 bases, with 18 bases between them. The CDR3 reads CASSPRLVPSTDTQYF. CDR3 sequence (DNA): TGTGCCAGCTCACCACGTCTTGTCCCTAGCACAGATACGCAGTATTTT.

This clonotype has at least ten counts. The V call is TRBV2, the J call TRBJ1-2, with D possibly matching TRBD1 (5 bases). V was pared by 4 bases and J by 7 bases, with 7 bases between. The CDR3 sequence is 11 residues long. CDR1 and CDR2 (germline): SNHLY, FYNNEI. The CDR3 coding sequence is TGTGCCAGCAGTGTCGGGGCTGGCTACACCTTC. This encodes CASSVGAGYTF.

About this clonotype: A much larger clone is a single base away; this may be a read error. The chain recombines TRBV10-3 with TRBJ2-4, with D perhaps TRBD1 or TRBD2 (5 bases each). Germline CDR1 reads ENHRY; CDR2 reads SYGVKD. Trimming took off 8 bases at V and 2 bases at J, with 10 bases between the two ends. CDR3 length: 13 amino acids. The CDR3 protein is CAIGDETKNIQYF. CDR3 nucleotide sequence: TGTGCCATCGGGGACGAGACCAAAAACATTCAGTACTTC.

J is TRBJ2-7 and V is TRBV4-1; a weak D match, TRBD2 (5 bases). Germline V gives CDR1 MGHRA, CDR2 YSYEKL. The CDR3 runs to 12 residues. V lost 8 bases and J 3 bases, leaving 11 bases between the germline ends. For the CDR3, the DNA is TGCGCCAGCCGAGGGTCGGGCTACGAGCAGTACTTC. Amino acids: CASRGSGYEQYF.

On this clonotype: A much larger clonotype is one base distant, so this may be a read error. Given the absence of the conserved phenylalanine or tryptophan at the CDR3 end, a read error is likely. The genes are TRBV4-3 and TRBJ2-1; D possibly corresponds to TRBD2 (6 bases). The germline V gene encodes CDR1 LGHNA and CDR2 YSLEER. The CDR3 loop spans 16 amino acids. Trimming took off 2 bases at V and 9 bases at J, with 20 bases between the two ends. The CDR3 sequence: CASSQTWSPGTGEQFL. The CDR3 coding sequence is TGCGCCAGCAGCCAAACATGGTCCCCCGGGACTGGTGAGCAGTTCCTC.

This clonotype was seen repeatedly, ten times or more. The rearrangement links TRBV7-2 to TRBJ2-7, with unresolved D. Germline CDR1 reads SGHTA; CDR2 reads FQGNSA. This CDR3 region has 14 residues. Trimming removed 3 bases from V and 4 bases from J, with 13 bases in between. CDR3 protein: CASSFDMRWYEQYF. Written as DNA, the CDR3 is TGTGCCAGCAGCTTTGACATGAGGTGGTACGAGCAGTACTTC.

The chain has TRBV15 and TRBJ2-1; 11 bases agree with TRBD2. The CDR3 spans 16 residues. Germline lookup yields CDR1 LNHNV and CDR2 YYDKDF (reference sequence). The V and J ends lost 5 bases and 6 bases, in that order; junction bases with no gene match: 9. For the CDR3, the DNA is TGTGCCACCAGCGGTGATAGCGGGAGGGCTGGCAATGAGCAGTTCTTC. Residues: CATSGDSGRAGNEQFF.

The chain links TRBV11-1 to TRBJ2-3, with D hard to call. This CDR3 spans 15 amino acids. CDR1 and CDR2 from the germline V gene are SGHAT and FQDESV (reference sequence). V was pared by 1 base and J by 6 bases, with 14 bases between. The CDR3 DNA sequence: TGTGCCAGCAGCTTAGATTCCCTGGGGTGGGATACGCAGTATTTT. This sequence encodes CASSLDSLGWDTQYF.

For this clonotype: A much bigger clone sits one base away, suggesting this may be a read error. Here the CDR3 reads CAGERTANLQETQYF. CDR3 DNA sequence: TGTGCCGGAGAAAGGACAGCAAACCTTCAAGAGACCCAGTACTTC. The genes are TRBV6-1 and TRBJ2-5; tentatively, D is TRBD1 (6 bases). Germline V gene lookup returns CDR1 MNHNS and CDR2 SASEGT. The CDR3 covers 15 residues. V dropped 11 bases and J dropped 2 bases, with 21 bases sitting between them.

The chain uses TRBV9 and TRBJ2-1; D is possibly TRBD2 (5 bases). With 0 bases removed from V and 8 bases from J, the gap between germline ends came to 9 bases. CDR1 and CDR2 (germline): SGDLS, YYNGEE. The CDR3 loop spans 13 amino acids. This CDR3 reads CASSVEGVDEQFF. In DNA form, the CDR3 reads TGTGCCAGCAGCGTAGAGGGAGTGGATGAGCAGTTCTTC.

The J gene is TRBJ1-2, the V gene TRBV4-3, with D maybe TRBD1 (6 bases). V gave up 3 bases and J gave up 5 bases, with 16 bases separating them. The CDR3 has 15 residues. Germline V gene sequence: CDR1 LGHNA, CDR2 YSLEER. CDR3 coding DNA: TGCGCCAGCAGCCAGAGGGGGGCCGCTTCATATGGCTACACCTTC. It yields the protein CASSQRGAASYGYTF.

A single count supports this clonotype. The chain is built from TRBV2 and TRBJ2-7; TRBD2 matches at 8 bases. V lost 11 bases to trimming and J lost 1 base; unmatched junction nucleotides: 7. CDR3 size: 13 residues. The germline V gene has CDR1 SNHLY and CDR2 FYNNEI. In DNA form, the CDR3 reads TGTGCCGGACGAACTAGCGGATCCTACGAGCAGTACTTC. This encodes CAGRTSGSYEQYF. Complete variable domain (other parts from reference TRBV2 and TRBJ2-7): EPEVTQTPSHQVTQMGQEVILRCVPISNHLYFYWYRQILGQKVEFLVSFYNNEISEKSEIFDDQFSVERPDGSNFTLKIRSTKLEDSAMYFCAGRTSGSYEQYFGPGTRLTVT.

The V gene is TRBV10-2, the J gene TRBJ1-6; D gene unclear. The length of the CDR3 is 15 residues. CDR1 is WSHSY and CDR2 is SAAADI in the germline V gene. Trimming took off 8 bases at V and 10 bases at J, with 21 bases between the two ends. This CDR3 is CASAEVSVGHSPLHF. The DNA of the CDR3 is TGCGCCAGCGCTGAGGTGAGCGTCGGTCACTCACCCCTCCACTTT.

The V and J genes are TRBV10-3 and TRBJ2-3; 7 bases match TRBD2. The CDR3 runs 17 residues. J was trimmed by 0 bases and V by 0 bases; bases with no gene match: 6. Germline CDR1 is ENHRY and CDR2 is SYGVKD. CDR3 residues: CAISESKGLLSTDTQYF. CDR3 nucleotides: TGTGCCATCAGTGAGTCGAAGGGACTACTGAGCACAGATACGCAGTATTTT.

The chain has TRBV29-1 and TRBJ1-2; 7 bases match TRBD1. Germline CDR1 reads SQVTM; CDR2 reads ANQGSEA. V lost 6 bases and J lost 8; bases outside the gene matches: 12. The CDR3 runs 13 residues. The CDR3 reads CSVRSPTGPGYTF. DNA of the CDR3: TGCAGCGTACGCTCGCCGACAGGGCCCGGCTACACCTTC.

The genes are TRBV19 and TRBJ1-2; 7 nucleotides line up with TRBD1. J was trimmed by 8 bases and V by 4 bases; bases with no gene match: 4. The germline CDR1 and CDR2 sequences are LNHDA and SQIVND (reference sequence). This CDR3 has 12 residues. The CDR3 DNA reads TGTGCCAGTAGTACCACAGGGGAAGGCTACACCTTC. This translates into CASSTTGEGYTF.